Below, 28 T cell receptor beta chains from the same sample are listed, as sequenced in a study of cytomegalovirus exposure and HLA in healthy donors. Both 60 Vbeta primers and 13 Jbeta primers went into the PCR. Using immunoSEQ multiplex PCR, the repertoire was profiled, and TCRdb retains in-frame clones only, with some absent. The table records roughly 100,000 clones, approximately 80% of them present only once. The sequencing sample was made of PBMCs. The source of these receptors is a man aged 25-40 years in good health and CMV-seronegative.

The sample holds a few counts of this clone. The CDR3 loop is CASSPARQGLWYTIYF. The DNA of the CDR3 is TGTGCCAGCAGCCCCGCCCGACAGGGCTTATGGTACACCATATATTTT. This rearrangement joins TRBV7-8 to TRBJ1-3, with 7 bases lining up with TRBD1. The CDR3 runs 16 residues. Germline lookup yields CDR1 SGHVS and CDR2 FQNEAQ. J was trimmed by 8 bases and V by 5 bases; bases with no gene match: 15.

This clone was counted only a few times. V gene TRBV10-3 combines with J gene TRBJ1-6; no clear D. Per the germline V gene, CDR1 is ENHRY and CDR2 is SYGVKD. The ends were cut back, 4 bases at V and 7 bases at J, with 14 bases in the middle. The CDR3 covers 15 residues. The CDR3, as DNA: TGTGCCATCAGTGCCCTCGGGGAAGGGAATTCACCCCTCCACTTT. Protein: CAISALGEGNSPLHF.

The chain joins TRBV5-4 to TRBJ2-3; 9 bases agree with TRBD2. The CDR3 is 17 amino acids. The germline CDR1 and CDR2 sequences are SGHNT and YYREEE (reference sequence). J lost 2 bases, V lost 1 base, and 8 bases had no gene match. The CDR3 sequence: CASSLLFSGGTTDTQYF. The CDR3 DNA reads TGTGCCAGCAGCTTGTTGTTCAGCGGGGGGACCACAGATACGCAGTATTTT.

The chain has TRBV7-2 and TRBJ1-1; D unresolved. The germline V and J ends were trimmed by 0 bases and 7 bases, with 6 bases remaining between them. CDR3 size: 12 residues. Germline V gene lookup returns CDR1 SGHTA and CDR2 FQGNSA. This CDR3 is CASSLAPSEAFF. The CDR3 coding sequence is TGTGCCAGCAGCTTAGCCCCCAGTGAAGCTTTCTTT.

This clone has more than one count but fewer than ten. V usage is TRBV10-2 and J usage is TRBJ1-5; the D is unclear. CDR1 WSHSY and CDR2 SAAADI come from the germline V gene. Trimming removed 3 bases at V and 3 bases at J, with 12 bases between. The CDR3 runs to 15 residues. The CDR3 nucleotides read TGCGCCAGCAGTGACCCTATGAACCCCAATCAGCCCCAGCATTTT. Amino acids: CASSDPMNPNQPQHF.

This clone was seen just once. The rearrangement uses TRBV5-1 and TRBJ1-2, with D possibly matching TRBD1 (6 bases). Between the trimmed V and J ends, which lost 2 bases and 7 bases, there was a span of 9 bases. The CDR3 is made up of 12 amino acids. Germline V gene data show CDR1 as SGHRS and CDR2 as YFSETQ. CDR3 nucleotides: TGCGCCAGCAGCTTACAGGGATTTGGCTACACCTTC. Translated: CASSLQGFGYTF.

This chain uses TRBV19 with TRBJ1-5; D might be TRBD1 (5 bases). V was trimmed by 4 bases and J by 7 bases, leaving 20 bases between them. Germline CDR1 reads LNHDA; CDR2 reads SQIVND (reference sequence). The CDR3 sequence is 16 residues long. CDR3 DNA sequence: TGTGCCAGTAGTACTTCCCTTGGAGGGGCCAGGCAGCCCCAGCATTTT. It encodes CASSTSLGGARQPQHF.

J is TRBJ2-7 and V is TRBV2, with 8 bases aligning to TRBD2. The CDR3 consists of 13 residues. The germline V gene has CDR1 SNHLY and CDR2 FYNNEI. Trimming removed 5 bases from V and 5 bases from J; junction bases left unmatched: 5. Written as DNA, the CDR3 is TGTGCCAGCAGTCTCGGGAGGGCCAACGAGCAGTACTTC. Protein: CASSLGRANEQYF.

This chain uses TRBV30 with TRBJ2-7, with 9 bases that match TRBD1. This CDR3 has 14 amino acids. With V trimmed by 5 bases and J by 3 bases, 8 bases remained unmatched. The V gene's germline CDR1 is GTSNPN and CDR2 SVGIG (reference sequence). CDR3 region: CAWGEGTGNYEQYF. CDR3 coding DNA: TGTGCCTGGGGGGAAGGGACAGGGAACTACGAGCAGTACTTC.

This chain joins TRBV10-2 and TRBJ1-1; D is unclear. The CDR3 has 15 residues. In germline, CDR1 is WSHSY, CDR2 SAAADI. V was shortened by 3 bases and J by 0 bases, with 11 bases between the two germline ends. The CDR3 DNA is TGCGCCAGCAGTGAAGATCCCGCGGTGAACACTGAAGCTTTCTTT. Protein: CASSEDPAVNTEAFF.

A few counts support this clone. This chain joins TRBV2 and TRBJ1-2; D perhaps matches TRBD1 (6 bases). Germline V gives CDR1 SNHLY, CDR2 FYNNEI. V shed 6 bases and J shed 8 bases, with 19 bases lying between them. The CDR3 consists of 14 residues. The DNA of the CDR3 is TGTGCCAGCAGGGCCAGGGGTAGCTCTTCCGGCTACACCTTC. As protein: CASRARGSSSGYTF.

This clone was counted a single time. This chain's CDR3 is CASSPPPGDTQYF. For the CDR3, the DNA is TGTGCCAGCAGCCCACCCCCGGGAGATACGCAGTATTTT. This chain links TRBV7-8 with TRBJ2-3; D gene unclear. V shed 5 bases and J shed 5 bases, with 11 bases lying between them. CDR3 length: 13 residues. CDR1 and CDR2 from the germline V gene are SGHVS and FQNEAQ.

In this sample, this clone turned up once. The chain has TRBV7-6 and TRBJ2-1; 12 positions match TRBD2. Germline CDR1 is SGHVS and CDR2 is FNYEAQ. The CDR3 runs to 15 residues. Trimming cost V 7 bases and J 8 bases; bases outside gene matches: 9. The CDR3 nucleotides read TGTGCCAGCATCAGACTAGCGGGAGAACTCGATGAGCAGTTCTTC. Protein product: CASIRLAGELDEQFF. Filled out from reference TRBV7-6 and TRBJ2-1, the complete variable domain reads GAGVSQSPRYKVTKRGQDVALRCDPISGHVSLYWYRQALGQGPEFLTYFNYEAQQDKSGLPNDRFSAERPEGSISTLTIQRTEQRDSAMYRCASIRLAGELDEQFFGPGTRLTVL.

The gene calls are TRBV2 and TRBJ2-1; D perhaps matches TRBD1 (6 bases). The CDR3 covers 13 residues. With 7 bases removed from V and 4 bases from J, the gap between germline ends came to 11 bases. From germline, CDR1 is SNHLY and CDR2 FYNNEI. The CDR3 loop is CASTPQGYNEQFF. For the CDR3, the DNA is TGTGCCAGCACGCCCCAGGGGTACAATGAGCAGTTCTTC.

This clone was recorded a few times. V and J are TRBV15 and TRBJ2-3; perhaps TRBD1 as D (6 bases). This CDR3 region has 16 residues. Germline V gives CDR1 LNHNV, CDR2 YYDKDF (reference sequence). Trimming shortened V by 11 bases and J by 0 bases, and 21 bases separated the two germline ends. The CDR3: CAADQGFSTSTDTQYF. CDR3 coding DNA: TGTGCCGCGGACCAGGGGTTCAGTACTAGCACAGATACGCAGTATTTT.

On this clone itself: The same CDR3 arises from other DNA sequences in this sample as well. In DNA form, the CDR3 reads TGTGCCAGCAGTTTCGGACTAGCGGGGGGTGAGCAGTTCTTC. Translated: CASSFGLAGGEQFF. V is TRBV6-5 and J is TRBJ2-1, with TRBD2 matching 14 bases. CDR3 length: 14 amino acids. V trimming: 4 bases; J trimming: 9 bases; junction bases outside the gene matches: 2. Per germline, CDR1 MNHEY and CDR2 SVGAGI.

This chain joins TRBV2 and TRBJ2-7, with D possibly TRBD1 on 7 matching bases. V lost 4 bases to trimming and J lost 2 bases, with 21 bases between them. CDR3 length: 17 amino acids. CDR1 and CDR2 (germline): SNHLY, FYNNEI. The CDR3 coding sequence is TGTGCCAGCAGTGTCAGGGGGGCGAGCGGGCTAACCTACGAGCAGTACTTC. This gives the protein CASSVRGASGLTYEQYF.

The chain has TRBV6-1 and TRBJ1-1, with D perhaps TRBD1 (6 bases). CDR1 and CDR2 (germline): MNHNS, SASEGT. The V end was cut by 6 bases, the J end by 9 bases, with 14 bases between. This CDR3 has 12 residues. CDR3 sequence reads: CASRTGLGKAFF. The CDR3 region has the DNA TGTGCCAGCAGGACAGGTTTAGGAAAAGCTTTCTTT.

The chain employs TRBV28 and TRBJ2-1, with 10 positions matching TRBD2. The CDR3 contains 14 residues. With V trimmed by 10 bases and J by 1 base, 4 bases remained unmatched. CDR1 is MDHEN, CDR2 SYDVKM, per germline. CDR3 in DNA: TGTGCCATCAAACTAGCGGGGTCCTACAATGAGCAGTTCTTC. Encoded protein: CAIKLAGSYNEQFF.

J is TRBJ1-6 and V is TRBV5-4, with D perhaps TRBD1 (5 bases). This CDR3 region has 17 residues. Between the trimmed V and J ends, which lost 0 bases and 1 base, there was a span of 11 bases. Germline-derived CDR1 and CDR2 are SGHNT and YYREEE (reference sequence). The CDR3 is CASSLVMGQSYNSPLHF. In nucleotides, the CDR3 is TGTGCCAGCAGCTTGGTAATGGGGCAGTCCTATAATTCACCCCTCCACTTT.

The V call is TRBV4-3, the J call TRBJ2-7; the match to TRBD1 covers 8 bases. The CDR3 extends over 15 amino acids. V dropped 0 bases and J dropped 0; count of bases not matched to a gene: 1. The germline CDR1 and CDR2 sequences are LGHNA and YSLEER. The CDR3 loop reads CASSQEQGVSYEQYF. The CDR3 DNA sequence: TGCGCCAGCAGCCAAGAACAGGGGGTCTCCTACGAGCAGTACTTC.

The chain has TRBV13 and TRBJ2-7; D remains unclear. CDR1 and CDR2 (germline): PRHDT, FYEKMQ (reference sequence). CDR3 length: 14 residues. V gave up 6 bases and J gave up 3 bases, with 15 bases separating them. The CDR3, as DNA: TGTGCCAGCAGTCTCCCCCGGCGGAGCTACGAGCAGTACTTC. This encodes CASSLPRRSYEQYF.

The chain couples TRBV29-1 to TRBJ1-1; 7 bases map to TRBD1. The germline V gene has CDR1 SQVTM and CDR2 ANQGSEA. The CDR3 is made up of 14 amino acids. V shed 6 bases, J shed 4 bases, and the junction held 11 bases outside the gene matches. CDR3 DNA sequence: TGCAGCGTGCCGGGGACAGAAATGAGCACTGAAGCTTTCTTT. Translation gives CSVPGTEMSTEAFF. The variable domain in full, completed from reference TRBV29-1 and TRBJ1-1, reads SAVISQKPSRDICQRGTSLTIQCQVDSQVTMMFWYRQQPGQSLTLIATANQGSEATYESGFVIDKFPISRPNLTFSTLTVSNMSPEDSSIYLCSVPGTEMSTEAFFGQGTRLTVV.

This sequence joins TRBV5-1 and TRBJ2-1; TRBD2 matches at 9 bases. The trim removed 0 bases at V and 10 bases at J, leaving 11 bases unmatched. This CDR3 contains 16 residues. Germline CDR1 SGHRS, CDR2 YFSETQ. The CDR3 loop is CASSLVSGGLGNEQFF. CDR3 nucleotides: TGCGCCAGCAGCTTGGTTAGCGGGGGATTGGGAAACGAGCAGTTCTTC.

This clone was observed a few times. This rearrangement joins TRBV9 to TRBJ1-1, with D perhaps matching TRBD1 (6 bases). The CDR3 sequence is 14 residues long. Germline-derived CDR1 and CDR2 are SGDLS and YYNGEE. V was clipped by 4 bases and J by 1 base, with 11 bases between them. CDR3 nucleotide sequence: TGTGCCAGCAGCTTTGGACAGAAGAACACTGAAGCTTTCTTT. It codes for CASSFGQKNTEAFF.

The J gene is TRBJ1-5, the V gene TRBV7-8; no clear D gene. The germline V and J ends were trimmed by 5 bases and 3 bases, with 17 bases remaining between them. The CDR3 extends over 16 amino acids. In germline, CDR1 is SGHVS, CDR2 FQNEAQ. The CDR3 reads CASSPTDVANNQPQHF. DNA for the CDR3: TGTGCCAGCAGCCCGACCGATGTAGCGAACAATCAGCCCCAGCATTTT.

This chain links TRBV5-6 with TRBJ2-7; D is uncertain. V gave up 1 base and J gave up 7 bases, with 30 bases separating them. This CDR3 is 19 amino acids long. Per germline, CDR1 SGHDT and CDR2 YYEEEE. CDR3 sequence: CASSLRGLLYSSYKLEQYF. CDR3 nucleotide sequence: TGTGCCAGCAGCTTGAGAGGCCTCCTATACTCCTCCTATAAGCTGGAGCAGTACTTC.

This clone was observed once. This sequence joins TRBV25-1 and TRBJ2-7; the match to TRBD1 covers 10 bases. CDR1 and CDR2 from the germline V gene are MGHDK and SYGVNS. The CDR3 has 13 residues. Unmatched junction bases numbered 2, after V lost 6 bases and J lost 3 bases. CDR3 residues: CASRGTGVYEQYF. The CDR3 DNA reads TGTGCCAGCAGAGGGACAGGGGTCTACGAGCAGTACTTC.